This T cell receptor beta chain is from a study of STAT5B mutations in CD4+ large granular lymphocyte leukemia. Clones were read by immunoSEQ multiplex PCR, and TCRdb kept only the in-frame ones, dropping some. The sample consists of 25,000 to 35,000 clones, 60% to 80% of them appearing once. This CDR3 spans 13 amino acids. CDR1 is SGHTA and CDR2 is FQGNSA in the germline V gene. The V gene end was trimmed by 8 bases and the J gene end by 5 bases; junction bases not matched to a gene: 6. The chain employs TRBV7-2 and TRBJ1-2; 9 bases agree with TRBD1. The clonotype was recovered from a human donor in good health. What was sequenced was CD4+ T cells from blood buffy coats. This CDR3 reads CASGETGGYGYTF. The CDR3 DNA follows: TGTGCCAGCGGAGAGACAGGGGGATATGGCTACACCTTC.